This paragraph reports one TCR beta chain. Its antigen is unidentified. This CDR3 is built from 16 residues. Germline CDR1 reads LNHNV; CDR2 reads YYDKDF (reference sequence). Trimming took 0 bases from V and 2 from J, leaving 13 bases between them. Per sorted-subset replicate PCR, input was approximately 0.2 ug DNA, representing some 30,000 T cell genomes. Produced via immunoSEQ multiplex PCR; TCRdb's table is partial and in-frame only. Of about 580,000 clones in the sample, 95% to 98% were seen once. The data are from a study of shared clonotypes between healthy human individuals. Study results and caveats: Naive subsets, compared against memory subsets, generally had larger estimated richness values. The four-donor shared clonotypes exceeded non-shared clonotypes in generation probability, with non-shared ones scoring lower.

Terminally differentiated effector memory CD45RA+ cells were excluded from the naive CD8 cells, which were CD45RO-negative and positively selected for CCR7. Donation came from healthy HIV-negative adults that had no recent acute infections or vaccinations. The sequencing input was naive CD8+ T cells sorted from blood. The V gene is TRBV15, the J gene TRBJ1-2; weak D call: TRBD1 (5 bases). The origin of this receptor is a man younger than 45 in good health. For the CDR3, the DNA is TGTGCCACCAGCAGAGATAGGGACGGCCTGAACTATGGCTACACCTTC. It translates to CATSRDRDGLNYGYTF. Drawing the rest from reference TRBV15 and TRBJ1-2, the complete variable domain is DAMVIQNPRYQVTQFGKPVTLSCSQTLNHNVMYWYQQKSSQAPKLLFHYYDKDFNNEADTPDNFQSRRPNTSFCFLDIRSPGLGDTAMYLCATSRDRDGLNYGYTFGSGTRLTVV.